The T cell receptor (beta chain) under discussion was sequenced for a study of T cell responses to AZD1222 COVID-19 vaccine (dated by TCRdb to the early 2020s). Some background on the complete study: TCR sequencing was performed for 230 to 250 trial participants, of whom about 200 were given two doses of AZD1222 and around 26 were given two doses of MenACWY control vaccine. Trial participants were enrolled by age into subgroups of 18-55, 56-69 and 70-plus years, and around 150, 29 and 61 TCR-sequenced participants, respectively, were included in these subgroups.

Study-wide findings and limitations: Participants were mostly white British and included more females than males, and it was suggested by the authors that clonal diversity may have been underestimated. Nearly half of unique spike-specific TCRs reportedly recognized epitopes outside regions mutated in the B.1.351 and B.1.1.7 variants. Because no samples from the day 14 peak response were available, repertoires could be characterized only after the peak T cell response. In the small 56-69-year group, the increase in depth fell short of significance, most likely because of low power. Vaccine-associated CD4 TCRs spanned the whole spike protein, with dominant responses in regions 160-218 and 743-854. After two AZD1222 doses, spike-specific TCR breadth and depth were significantly higher than at day 0 and than in MenACWY recipients. Conclusions about previously exposed vaccinees are limited because only a handful of AZD1222 recipients were SARS-CoV-2 seropositive at baseline.

Reading the label with the study, this specimen's time point is: about 28 days (+/-7) after the second vaccine dose. AZD1222 recipients whose second dose came at about 4 weeks and those whose second dose came at about 12 weeks were combined into one group, since spike-specific TCR depth and breadth did not differ between the two schedules. Vaccinee samples were obtained from the UK trials COV001 and COV002, which included a single-blind randomized controlled phase 2/3 trial of AZD1222 (ChAdOx1 nCoV-19) in healthy adults. For TCRbeta chain sequencing, PBMC samples were collected from trial participants at day 0 and at day 28 after the second dose. The CDR3 runs 14 amino acids, cysteine and phenylalanine included. Solely the CDR3 DNA is kept, with 42 bases framed from the first base. V and J lose 0 bases and 11 bases, and a span of 16 bases separates them. The germline V gene gives CDR1 as MNHEY and CDR2 as SVGAGI.

The CDR3 regions of human TCRbeta chains were analyzed by immunosequencing. The original methods were these. TCRs in the repertoires were compared against a reference library of SARS-CoV-2-specific TCRs that had been generated with the MIRA antigen-specificity platform. Breadth was defined as the fraction of unique TCRs that were SARS-CoV-2-associated, and depth was defined as the fraction of total T cells that were SARS-CoV-2-associated. Each spike-specific TCR was assigned to its reactive spike region and to a CD4 or CD8 class using the MIRA data. Log10-transformed breadth and depth values were compared by one-way ANOVA with Sidak's multiple comparisons tests. Here the immuneACCESS table is served through TCRdb, limited to in-frame sequences with V and J called. Missing clones are a known gap in these copies; in checked studies unresolved V genes cover under half, and the rest lacks a known reason. D and trimming come from the DNA, and the V and J calls and clone size come from that table. The sample table holds more than 90,000 clones, of which around 89% were seen once. The top ten clonotypes cover just over 3.5% of the sample.

A remark on this clone: This clone's antigen is unknown. Base qualities are missing; no much larger clone stands one base away.

This TCR came from an adult who received the AZD1222 COVID-19 vaccine. This material consisted of peripheral blood, taken 28 days after the second AZD1222 dose. The sequence is built from TRBV6-5 and TRBJ1-1; the best D guess is TRBD1, with 6 bases matching. The CDR3 corresponds to CASSYSFGDRSAFF. The DNA sequence is given as TGTGCCAGCAGTTACTCGTTTGGTGACAGGTCGGCTTTCTTT.